Included here is one T cell receptor (beta chain) sequence, with context. What it recognizes is unknown. This sample is drawn from a study of T cell repertoires in cytomegalovirus infection. Study-wide context: Researchers turned to recently identified HLA-C-restricted CMV epitopes as well as well-studied HLA-B-restricted ones. Public signatures in TCR beta pointed to CMV infection and matching HLA type. Notes on the study in general: CMV carriers having the relevant HLA were flagged by cumulative public TCR beta family frequency. CMV-specific TCR beta clonotypes restricted by HLA-C were the ones dominating the ex vivo response.

TCRdb independently ran MiXCR on the reads; one entry per CDR3 protein. This table has 680,000 or so distinct CDR3 sequences, about 30% appearing once. This CDR3 is 14 amino acids long. V was clipped by 2 bases and J by 6 bases, with 11 bases between them. Germline V lookup: CDR1 SGHTA, CDR2 FQGNSA. The sequence derives from a human donor in good health (CMV status not recorded). Some clones in this sample may be carry-over from other donors' samples. The specimen was cultured PBMCs, collected from culture after CMV antigen stimulation. The rearrangement uses TRBV7-2 and TRBJ2-1, with D possibly matching TRBD1 (6 bases). The CDR3 region is CASSLRGGTNEQFF. CDR3 coding DNA: TGTGCCAGCAGCTTACGAGGGGGAACCAATGAGCAGTTCTTC.